The 2 T cell receptor beta chains given below trace back to one sample, sequenced in a study of early T cells in non-severe SARS-CoV-2 infection (dated by TCRdb to the early 2020s). Library preparation used 5' RACE. Sequencing used a NextSeq 500. The public reads were reprocessed in TCRdb via fastp at Q25 and MiXCR, keeping in-frame beta chains. Rows merge per CDR3 protein into single entries with the most common DNA and genes. The sample table contains approximately 69,000 distinct CDR3 sequences; only one count was recorded for around a tenth of them. The ten top clones hold under 7% of the sample. The material sequenced was whole blood. The receptor source for this set is an adult who was a healthcare worker with PCR-confirmed SARS-CoV-2 infection or an uninfected control (not recorded which).

This chain uses TRBV3-1 with TRBJ1-1; D is unresolved. The CDR3 is made up of 14 amino acids. V shed 4 bases and J shed 4 bases, with 13 bases lying between them. Germline-derived CDR1 and CDR2 are LGHDT and YNNKEL (reference sequence). The CDR3, as DNA: TGTGCCAGCAGCCGCCGCACAGACCTCACTGAAGCTTTCTTT. Translating it yields CASSRRTDLTEAFF.

In its sample, this clonotype was seen many times. V and J are TRBV27 and TRBJ2-3; D possibly corresponds to TRBD2 (5 bases). Trimming pared 5 bases from V and 8 bases from J, leaving 14 bases between. Germline V lookup: CDR1 MNHEY, CDR2 SMNVEV (reference sequence). CDR3 length: 13 residues. CDR3 DNA sequence: TGTGCCAGCAGTCCGTTACTAGTCCTTACGCAGTATTTT. Residues: CASSPLLVLTQYF.